These 27 T cell receptor beta chains were all obtained from the same sample, sequenced in a study of blood T cell repertoires in COVID-19. The protocol was immunoSEQ multiplex PCR, while the TCRdb copy is restricted to in-frame clones and leaves out a portion. The data hold a few hundred thousand clones, with 87% observed a single time. Input material: peripheral blood. Receptors were obtained from a woman between 18 and 30 years old who had recovered from COVID-19.

V gene TRBV15 combines with J gene TRBJ2-7; 8 bases align to TRBD1. This CDR3 has 15 amino acids. V shed 8 bases and J 1 base; nucleotides not matched to a gene: 10. Germline values: CDR1 LNHNV, CDR2 YYDKDF (reference sequence). CDR3 loop: CATWDRSTASYEQYF. In nucleotides, the CDR3 is TGTGCCACCTGGGACAGGTCTACCGCTTCCTACGAGCAGTACTTC.

This chain connects TRBV7-2 to TRBJ2-5; D may be TRBD1 (5 bases). V lost 5 bases and J lost 1, with 8 bases in between. CDR1 is SGHTA and CDR2 is FQGNSA in the germline V gene. CDR3 length: 13 residues. The CDR3 loop reads CASSRGAQETQYF. CDR3 sequence (DNA): TGTGCCAGCAGCAGGGGCGCCCAAGAGACCCAGTACTTC.

This clone was observed once. J is TRBJ2-5 and V is TRBV7-6, with 10 bases fitting TRBD2. The ends lost 5 bases at V and 4 bases at J; junction bases unmatched: 7. Germline CDR1 reads SGHVS; CDR2 reads FNYEAQ. The CDR3 is made up of 15 amino acids. Here the CDR3 DNA reads TGTGCCAGCAGCGAACTAGCGGGAACCCGAGAGACCCAGTACTTC. Its protein is CASSELAGTRETQYF.

The chain uses TRBV10-3 and TRBJ2-3, with TRBD1 matching 7 bases. V lost 6 bases and J lost 3; bases outside the gene matches: 12. CDR1 ENHRY and CDR2 SYGVKD come from the germline V gene. This CDR3 has 16 residues. The CDR3 coding sequence is TGTGCCATCAGCACCCGAAGGGGGCTAGGGACAGATACGCAGTATTTT. This gives the protein CAISTRRGLGTDTQYF.

The rearrangement joins TRBV18 to TRBJ2-3; 11 bases align to TRBD2. J lost 1 base, V lost 6 bases, and 6 bases had no gene match. CDR3 length: 16 residues. Per the germline V gene, CDR1 is KGHSH and CDR2 is LQKENI. The CDR3 protein is CASSLTSGKGTDTQYF. The CDR3 nucleotides read TGTGCCAGCTCGCTGACTAGCGGGAAGGGCACAGATACGCAGTATTTT.

The rearrangement uses TRBV2 and TRBJ2-1; a possible D gene is TRBD2 (6 bases). The CDR3 has 15 residues. V was clipped by 6 bases and J by 4 bases, with 16 bases between them. Germline V lookup: CDR1 SNHLY, CDR2 FYNNEI. CDR3 loop: CASREGGTIYNEQFF. CDR3 in DNA: TGTGCCAGCAGAGAGGGCGGGACCATTTACAATGAGCAGTTCTTC.

The table lists this clone with a few counts. This chain links TRBV6-6 with TRBJ1-5; D remains ambiguous. Germline V gene sequence: CDR1 MNHNY, CDR2 SVGAGI (reference sequence). This CDR3 has 11 amino acids. V was cut by 5 bases and J by 9 bases, with 8 bases left in between. In nucleotides, the CDR3 is TGTGCCAGCAGTCCTGAGGGGCCCCAGCATTTT. Its protein is CASSPEGPQHF.

The chain recombines TRBV4-1 with TRBJ2-7; TRBD2 matches at 7 bases. The junction had 11 bases not matched to a gene; V was cut back by 0 bases and J by 3 bases. The germline CDR1 and CDR2 sequences are MGHRA and YSYEKL. CDR3 length equals 17 residues. CDR3 protein: CASSQDQGGRRGYEQYF. The CDR3 DNA is TGCGCCAGCAGCCAAGATCAGGGCGGGAGAAGAGGCTACGAGCAGTACTTC.

The V gene is TRBV5-1, the J gene TRBJ2-3; 8 bases align to TRBD1. Germline CDR1 reads SGHRS; CDR2 reads YFSETQ. The CDR3 is 16 amino acids. Germline trimming cut 4 bases from V and 0 bases from J; bases unmatched to any gene: 7. CDR3 region: CASSDRDRTSTDTQYF. DNA for the CDR3: TGCGCCAGCAGCGACCGGGACAGGACTAGCACAGATACGCAGTATTTT.

The chain links TRBV6-5 to TRBJ2-3, with 7 bases aligning to TRBD2. Per germline, CDR1 MNHEY and CDR2 SVGAGI. V was clipped by 2 bases and J by 2 bases; unmatched bases: 1. CDR3 size: 14 residues. CDR3 sequence (DNA): TGTGCCAGCAGTTACGGGAGGGCCACAGATACGCAGTATTTT. It specifies CASSYGRATDTQYF.

This clone was counted once. V and J are TRBV7-6 and TRBJ2-7; TRBD2 agrees at 12 bases. Germline assignment: CDR1 SGHVS and CDR2 FNYEAQ. V lost 5 bases to trimming and J lost 4 bases; unmatched junction nucleotides: 3. The CDR3 spans 14 residues. In DNA, the CDR3 is TGTGCCAGCAGCCCGACTAGCGGGGGTTACGAGCAGTACTTC. Translated: CASSPTSGGYEQYF.

The V gene is TRBV6-2 or TRBV6-3, the J gene TRBJ1-4, with D hard to call. The CDR3 loop spans 15 amino acids. Germline-derived CDR1 and CDR2 are MNHEY and SVGEGT. V lost 4 bases to trimming and J lost 7 bases, with 16 bases between them. As DNA, the CDR3 is TGTGCCAGCAGTTTTGACGATTTTCGGGGTGAAAAACTGTTTTTT. The encoded protein is CASSFDDFRGEKLFF.

In this sample, this clone turned up a few times. The chain carries TRBV5-5 and TRBJ1-1; the D gene is possibly TRBD1 (5 bases). Trimming took 4 bases from V and 8 from J, leaving 12 bases between them. This CDR3 has 12 residues. CDR1 is SGHKS and CDR2 is YYEKEE in the germline V gene (reference sequence). This chain's CDR3 is CASSATGVEAFF. CDR3 coding DNA: TGTGCCAGCAGCGCGACGGGGGTCGAAGCTTTCTTT. The full variable domain, in which reference TRBV5-5 and TRBJ1-1 provide the parts outside the CDR3, is DAGVTQSPTHLIKTRGQQVTLRCSPISGHKSVSWYQQVLGQGPQFIFQYYEKEERGRGNFPDRFSARQFPNYSSELNVNALLLGDSALYLCASSATGVEAFFGQGTRLTVV.

This chain uses TRBV10-2 with TRBJ2-7; D is possibly TRBD2 (7 bases). Trimming stripped 9 bases from V and 0 bases from J, with 15 bases between. Germline loops: CDR1 WSHSY, CDR2 SAAADI. The CDR3 covers 14 residues. The CDR3 nucleotides read TGCGCCAGTGGGGGGGCCAGCCTCTCCTACGAGCAGTACTTC. Encoded protein: CASGGASLSYEQYF.

V gene TRBV20-1 combines with J gene TRBJ1-5; 7 bases align to TRBD1. The V and J ends lost 3 bases and 1 base, in that order; junction bases with no gene match: 12. The germline gives CDR1 DFQATT, CDR2 SNEGSKA (reference sequence). This CDR3 contains 17 residues. The CDR3: CSASPVTGYGSNQPQHF. As DNA, the CDR3 is TGCAGTGCTAGTCCTGTGACAGGGTATGGGAGCAATCAGCCCCAGCATTTT.

CDR3 in amino acids: CASSQILNGSPLHF. The DNA for the CDR3 is TGTGCCAGCAGCCAAATACTCAATGGTTCACCCCTCCACTTT. This chain links TRBV14 with TRBJ1-6; D gene ambiguous. Trimming pared 2 bases from V and 9 bases from J, leaving 11 bases between. The V gene's germline CDR1 is SGHDN and CDR2 FVKESK. The CDR3 loop spans 14 amino acids. The complete variable domain, with remaining parts taken from reference TRBV14 and TRBJ1-6, reads EAGVTQFPSHSVIEKGQTVTLRCDPISGHDNLYWYRRVMGKEIKFLLHFVKESKQDESGMPNNRFLAERTGGTYSTLKVQPAELEDSGVYFCASSQILNGSPLHFGNGTRLTVT.

V is TRBV28 and J is TRBJ1-2; the D is unclear. Trimming stripped 2 bases from V and 7 bases from J, with 17 bases between. The CDR3 covers 15 residues. Germline V lookup: CDR1 MDHEN, CDR2 SYDVKM. The CDR3 bases are TGTGCCAGCAGTTTAGGGTCAGAGGCAAGGTTTGGCTACACCTTC. Translating it yields CASSLGSEARFGYTF.

This clone was detected only a few times. The chain joins TRBV27 to TRBJ1-5, with 8 bases that match TRBD1. This CDR3 region has 13 residues. Looked up from germline, CDR1 is MNHEY and CDR2 is SMNVEV (reference sequence). Germline trimming cut 6 bases from V and 15 bases from J; bases unmatched to any gene: 13. The CDR3 sequence: CASSFDRGGFWHF. In DNA, the CDR3 is TGTGCCAGCAGCTTCGACAGGGGTGGCTTCTGGCATTTT.

The rearrangement joins TRBV7-9 to TRBJ1-1; the match to TRBD1 covers 8 bases. The CDR3 is made up of 15 amino acids. V trimming: 2 bases; J trimming: 1 base; junction bases outside the gene matches: 3. Germline CDR1 reads SEHNR; CDR2 reads FQNEAQ (reference sequence). The CDR3 spells CASSLQTGANTEAFF. The CDR3 bases are TGTGCCAGCAGCTTACAGACAGGGGCGAACACTGAAGCTTTCTTT.

The CDR3 DNA is TGTGCCAGCAGCTTAGGTTCTCCGGGTGAGCAGTTCTTC. Residues: CASSLGSPGEQFF. V is TRBV11-2 and J is TRBJ2-1; D is undetermined. CDR1 is SGHAT and CDR2 is FQNNGV in the germline V gene. The V and J ends lost 1 base and 9 bases respectively, with 10 bases between them. This CDR3 has 13 residues.

Here the CDR3 reads CSVGDRGLNEQFF. In DNA, the CDR3 is TGCAGCGTGGGGGACAGGGGGCTCAATGAGCAGTTCTTC. The chain employs TRBV29-1 and TRBJ2-1; 12 bases align to TRBD1. The CDR3 runs 13 residues. Losses at the gene ends were 6 bases for V and 6 bases for J; bases not matched to a gene: 3. CDR1 SQVTM and CDR2 ANQGSEA come from the germline V gene.

This chain uses TRBV11-1 with TRBJ2-5; no clear D gene. The V end was cut by 4 bases, the J end by 4 bases, with 10 bases between. Germline V gene lookup returns CDR1 SGHAT and CDR2 FQDESV (reference sequence). There are 13 residues in the CDR3. The CDR3 DNA is TGTGCCAGCAGCTCCCGTACCGGAGAGACCCAGTACTTC. It is translated as CASSSRTGETQYF.

The chain combines TRBV10-3 with TRBJ2-6; D is unclear. V shed 8 bases and J shed 0 bases, with 5 bases lying between them. This CDR3 region has 13 residues. From germline, CDR1 is ENHRY and CDR2 SYGVKD. The CDR3 region has the DNA TGTGCCATCCTATTCTCTGGGGCCAACGTCCTGACTTTC. Protein product: CAILFSGANVLTF.

The chain combines TRBV4-1 with TRBJ2-1, with TRBD2 identical over 14 bases. Germline V gene data show CDR1 as MGHRA and CDR2 as YSYEKL. Trimming took 4 bases from V and 8 from J; bases not matched to a gene: 10. The CDR3 has 17 residues. CDR3: CASSLFPGTSGSYEQFF. The DNA for the CDR3 is TGCGCCAGCAGCCTATTCCCCGGGACTAGCGGGAGTTATGAGCAGTTCTTC.

J is TRBJ1-1 and V is TRBV9, with D possibly being TRBD1 (6 bases). The CDR3 extends over 15 amino acids. Between the trimmed V and J ends, which lost 5 bases and 7 bases, there was a span of 21 bases. Germline V gene data show CDR1 as SGDLS and CDR2 as YYNGEE. Written as DNA, the CDR3 is TGTGCCAGCAGAGATATTAAACAGGGTTTTTTTGAAGCTTTCTTT. Protein product: CASRDIKQGFFEAFF.

This sequence joins TRBV18 and TRBJ2-2; tentative D call: TRBD1 (5 bases). V was trimmed by 0 bases and J by 4 bases, leaving 12 bases between them. Per the germline V gene, CDR1 is KGHSH and CDR2 is LQKENI. This CDR3 is 16 amino acids long. CDR3 DNA: TGTGCCAGCTCACCACCGAAACAGGCAACCACCGGGGAGCTGTTTTTT. Protein: CASSPPKQATTGELFF.

The chain combines TRBV29-1 with TRBJ1-5, with 9 bases matching TRBD1. This CDR3 is 12 amino acids long. The junction had 4 bases not matched to a gene; V was cut back by 5 bases and J by 8 bases. Germline CDR1 reads SQVTM; CDR2 reads ANQGSEA. The CDR3 DNA follows: TGCAGCGTTTCGGACAGGGGAGAGCCCCAGCATTTT. Amino acids: CSVSDRGEPQHF.